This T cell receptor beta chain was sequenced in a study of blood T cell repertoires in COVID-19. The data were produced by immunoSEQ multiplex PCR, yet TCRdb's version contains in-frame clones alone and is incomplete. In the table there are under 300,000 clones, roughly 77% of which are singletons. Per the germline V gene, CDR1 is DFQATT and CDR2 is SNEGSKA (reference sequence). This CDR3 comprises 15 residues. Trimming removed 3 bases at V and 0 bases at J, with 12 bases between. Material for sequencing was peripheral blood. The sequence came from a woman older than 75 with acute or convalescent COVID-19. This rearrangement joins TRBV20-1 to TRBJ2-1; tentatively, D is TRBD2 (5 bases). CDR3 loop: CSASQSSLSYNEQFF. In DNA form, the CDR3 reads TGCAGTGCTAGTCAGTCTAGCCTCTCCTACAATGAGCAGTTCTTC.